The next 25 T cell receptor beta chains were all read from a single sample in a study of beta chain features in type 1 diabetes (dated by TCRdb to between 2018 and 2020). These receptors lack a known antigen. Overall study results and their limits: Type 1 diabetes patients showed a moderate but significant shortening of TCRB CDR3 length in all four CD4+ subsets.

To prepare the library, the immunoSEQ multiplex PCR assay was applied. The High Capacity cDNA Reverse Transcription Kit was used to reverse transcribe all of the isolated RNA, meaning that expressed TCRB transcripts were what got sequenced. TCRdb took this table from immuneACCESS and kept in-frame rearrangements with V and J called. Such tables lack part of the clones; where checked against another copy, unresolved V genes explain under half of the gap, and the rest is unexplained. The sample table shows 150,000 to 200,000 clones, and approximately 7.8% are seen once. The biggest ten clones account for approximately 1% of the sample. What was sequenced was central memory CD4+ T cells from blood. Receptors originate from a woman aged 40-49 years with type 1 diabetes.

The table lists this clone with many counts. V and J are TRBV15 and TRBJ1-1; D is ambiguous. The V and J ends lost 4 bases and 0 bases respectively, with 9 bases between them. CDR1 and CDR2 from the germline V gene are LNHNV and YYDKDF (reference sequence). The CDR3 extends over 14 amino acids. CDR3 region: CATSKGTMNTEAFF. CDR3 sequence (DNA): TGTGCCACCAGCAAAGGAACTATGAACACTGAAGCTTTCTTT.

V and J are TRBV4-3 and TRBJ2-3; tentatively, D is TRBD2 (5 bases). The germline V gene has CDR1 LGHNA and CDR2 YSLEER. V shed 2 bases and J shed 1 base, with 13 bases lying between them. The CDR3 totals 16 residues. CDR3 nucleotide sequence: TGCGCCAGCAGCCAAACCGCGGGTCAGGGCACAGATACGCAGTATTTT. The encoded protein is CASSQTAGQGTDTQYF.

The table lists this clone with a few counts. The chain has TRBV5-1 and TRBJ2-1; maybe TRBD1 (8 bases). Germline V gene sequence: CDR1 SGHRS, CDR2 YFSETQ. V lost 4 bases to trimming and J lost 5 bases, with 22 bases between them. The CDR3 spans 17 residues. The CDR3 reads CASSHPGGGSSHNEQFF. The CDR3 nucleotides are TGCGCCAGCAGCCACCCAGGGGGCGGGAGTTCCCACAATGAGCAGTTCTTC.

This sequence joins TRBV7-2 and TRBJ2-1; D not certain. The V and J ends lost 5 bases and 7 bases respectively, with 6 bases between them. This CDR3 spans 11 amino acids. Germline V gene sequence: CDR1 SGHTA, CDR2 FQGNSA. The CDR3 bases are TGTGCCAGCAGCGCACAAAATGAGCAGTTCTTC. Its translation is CASSAQNEQFF.

This clone was detected only a few times. Here the CDR3 reads CASSLTYGAWQGTYEQYF. CDR3 nucleotide sequence: TGTGCCAGCAGCTTAACGTACGGCGCGTGGCAGGGTACGTACGAGCAGTACTTC. The chain recombines TRBV7-2 with TRBJ2-7, with D possibly TRBD1 on 5 matching bases. Trimming shortened V by 2 bases and J by 4 bases, and 24 bases separated the two germline ends. Germline lookup yields CDR1 SGHTA and CDR2 FQGNSA. The length of the CDR3 is 18 residues. Combining the CDR3 with reference TRBV7-2 and TRBJ2-7 gives the whole variable domain GAGVSQSPSNKVTEKGKDVELRCDPISGHTALYWYRQSLGQGLEFLIYFQGNSAPDKSGLPSDRFSAERTGGSVSTLTIQRTQQEDSAVYLCASSLTYGAWQGTYEQYFGPGTRLTVT.

This clone has a handful of counts. The chain has TRBV4-1 and TRBJ1-1; TRBD1 agrees at 9 bases. With 4 bases clipped from V and 5 bases from J, the junction kept 5 bases outside the gene matches. CDR3 length: 14 residues. Germline lookup yields CDR1 MGHRA and CDR2 YSYEKL. As DNA, the CDR3 is TGCGCCAGCAGCCGAGGACAGGGGAATACTGAAGCTTTCTTT. It codes for CASSRGQGNTEAFF.

The rearrangement joins TRBV4-1 to TRBJ2-4, with D hard to call. Germline V gives CDR1 MGHRA, CDR2 YSYEKL. V dropped 4 bases and J dropped 0 bases, with 13 bases sitting between them. CDR3 length: 16 residues. The chain's CDR3 is CASSLLETVAKNIQYF. CDR3 in DNA: TGCGCCAGCAGCCTCTTAGAAACCGTAGCCAAAAACATTCAGTACTTC.

J is TRBJ1-1 and V is TRBV7-2; D not resolved. CDR3 length: 14 amino acids. Deletions cut 0 bases from V and 5 bases from J, with 10 bases between. Germline V gives CDR1 SGHTA, CDR2 FQGNSA. CDR3 coding DNA: TGTGCCAGCAGCTTAGCGTGGGGAGGGACTGAAGCTTTCTTT. Translation gives CASSLAWGGTEAFF.

The genes are TRBV2 and TRBJ1-1; TRBD1 matches at 8 bases. Trimming removed 7 bases from V and 2 bases from J; junction bases left unmatched: 6. The CDR3 loop spans 14 amino acids. Germline CDR1 is SNHLY and CDR2 is FYNNEI. CDR3 region: CASTADRGNTEAFF. CDR3 sequence (DNA): TGTGCCAGCACCGCCGACAGGGGAAACACTGAAGCTTTCTTT.

J is TRBJ2-5 and V is TRBV11-1; possibly TRBD2 for D (6 bases). The V gene lost 5 bases and the J gene lost 5 bases, with 18 bases spanning the gap. Per germline, CDR1 SGHAT and CDR2 FQDESV (reference sequence). The CDR3 length is 15 residues. CDR3 DNA: TGTGCCAGCAGCCAGCAGGGAGGCGAGGGGGAGACCCAGTACTTC. Translating it yields CASSQQGGEGETQYF.

Only a few counts were recorded for this clone. The chain joins TRBV28 to TRBJ1-5, with D tentatively TRBD1 (5 bases). V was clipped by 5 bases and J by 7 bases, with 15 bases between them. Germline CDR1 reads MDHEN; CDR2 reads SYDVKM. The CDR3 has 14 amino acids. The CDR3 loop is CASSPGLGDQPQHF. In DNA, the CDR3 is TGTGCCAGCAGTCCAGGGCTCGGCGACCAGCCCCAGCATTTT.

The sample holds a few counts of this clone. This chain uses TRBV4-2 with TRBJ2-2; 7 bases match TRBD2. The germline CDR1 and CDR2 sequences are LGHNA and YNFKEQ. With V trimmed by 4 bases and J by 0 bases, 2 bases remained unmatched. The CDR3 runs to 15 residues. The CDR3 nucleotides read TGTGCCAGCAGCCGGGGACTAACGAACACCGGGGAGCTGTTTTTT. Protein: CASSRGLTNTGELFF.

The rearrangement uses TRBV2 and TRBJ1-5; D gene ambiguous. Germline V gene data show CDR1 as SNHLY and CDR2 as FYNNEI. This CDR3 comprises 13 residues. Trimming shortened V by 3 bases and J by 5 bases, and 8 bases separated the two germline ends. The CDR3 DNA reads as TGTGCCAGCAGTGATCCCTTTTATCAGCCCCAGCATTTT. Residues: CASSDPFYQPQHF. Supplemented by reference TRBV2 and TRBJ1-5, the full variable domain reads EPEVTQTPSHQVTQMGQEVILRCVPISNHLYFYWYRQILGQKVEFLVSFYNNEISEKSEIFDDQFSVERPDGSNFTLKIRSTKLEDSAMYFCASSDPFYQPQHFGDGTRLSIL.

Only a few counts were recorded for this clone. This sequence joins TRBV5-1 and TRBJ2-2, with D possibly TRBD1 on 6 matching bases. V was pared by 3 bases and J by 0 bases, with 12 bases between. Germline-derived CDR1 and CDR2 are SGHRS and YFSETQ. This CDR3 is 16 amino acids long. DNA of the CDR3: TGCGCCAGCAGCTCAGCAGGGGATCCGAACACCGGGGAGCTGTTTTTT. Amino acid sequence: CASSSAGDPNTGELFF. Full variable domain (missing parts from reference TRBV5-1 and TRBJ2-2): KAGVTQTPRYLIKTRGQQVTLSCSPISGHRSVSWYQQTPGQGLQFLFEYFSETQRNKGNFPGRFSGRQFSNSRSEMNVSTLELGDSALYLCASSSAGDPNTGELFFGEGSRLTVL.

With respect to this clone: The same CDR3 can be traced to other DNA sequences in this sample. The chain has TRBV29-1 and TRBJ2-3; D is perhaps TRBD2 (5 bases). This CDR3 has 13 amino acids. Germline CDR1 is SQVTM and CDR2 is ANQGSEA. V lost 5 bases and J lost 2, with 11 bases in between. The chain's CDR3 is CSVITGITDTQYF. CDR3 in DNA: TGCAGCGTTATCACGGGAATCACAGATACGCAGTATTTT.

This clone was picked up a small number of times. The chain combines TRBV27 with TRBJ1-2, with TRBD1 identical over 7 bases. The V segment lost 2 bases and the J segment 8 bases; nucleotides outside the gene matches: 5. Germline CDR1 and CDR2: MNHEY and SMNVEV (reference sequence). The CDR3 covers 13 residues. DNA for the CDR3: TGTGCCAGCAGTTTAGCGACAGGGCTGGGCTACACCTTC. The encoded protein is CASSLATGLGYTF.

This clone was detected a few times. The chain links TRBV14 to TRBJ2-5, with D possibly matching TRBD2 (6 bases). V was pared by 6 bases and J by 4 bases, with 18 bases between. The CDR3 is 15 residues long. Germline CDR1 SGHDN, CDR2 FVKESK. CDR3 DNA: TGTGCCAGCAGTCCTCTGGGATGGGGAGGAGAGACCCAGTACTTC. Protein sequence: CASSPLGWGGETQYF.

This clone was seen only once. V and J are TRBV27 and TRBJ1-1; the match to TRBD1 covers 7 bases. This CDR3 is built from 15 residues. Germline values: CDR1 MNHEY, CDR2 SMNVEV (reference sequence). J gave up 0 bases and V 6 bases, and 7 bases lay outside the gene matches. DNA for the CDR3: TGTGCCAGCAGATCGGGACAGATCATGAACACTGAAGCTTTCTTT. Its protein product is CASRSGQIMNTEAFF.

The chain couples TRBV7-9 to TRBJ1-6; TRBD1 is a possible D gene (5 bases). CDR3 length: 14 residues. Germline V gives CDR1 SEHNR, CDR2 FQNEAQ (reference sequence). The germline V and J ends were trimmed by 4 bases and 7 bases, with 11 bases remaining between them. The CDR3 nucleotides read TGTGCCAGCAGCTCGATGACAGAAAATTCACCCCTCCACTTT. Protein: CASSSMTENSPLHF.

The gene calls are TRBV4-3 and TRBJ2-3, with 7 bases that match TRBD2. V was clipped by 0 bases and J by 5 bases; unmatched bases: 5. The CDR3 consists of 15 residues. Germline CDR1 LGHNA, CDR2 YSLEER. The CDR3 is CASSQEGREVDTQYF. The DNA for the CDR3 is TGCGCCAGCAGCCAAGAGGGGAGGGAGGTAGATACGCAGTATTTT.

In this sample, this clone turned up a few times. The chain joins TRBV7-8 to TRBJ2-7; 8 bases match TRBD2. This CDR3 has 17 amino acids. CDR1 and CDR2 from the germline V gene are SGHVS and FQNEAQ. V dropped 5 bases and J dropped 2; count of bases not matched to a gene: 14. The CDR3 here is CASSPLRAAGVTYEQYF. The CDR3 coding sequence is TGTGCCAGCAGCCCTTTAAGGGCAGCGGGGGTCACCTACGAGCAGTACTTC. The whole variable domain, filled in from reference TRBV7-8 and TRBJ2-7, reads GAGVSQSPRYKVAKRGQDVALRCDPISGHVSLFWYQQALGQGPEFLTYFQNEAQLDKSGLPSDRFFAERPEGSVSTLKIQRTQQEDSAVYLCASSPLRAAGVTYEQYFGPGTRLTVT.

The chain couples TRBV7-3 to TRBJ2-7, with 10 bases matching TRBD2. V shed 2 bases and J 2 bases; nucleotides not matched to a gene: 6. The CDR3 loop spans 16 amino acids. Germline loops: CDR1 SGHTA, CDR2 FQGTGA. CDR3 in DNA: TGTGCCAGCAGCTTAGTATCTAGCGGGGGCACCTACGAGCAGTACTTC. It translates to CASSLVSSGGTYEQYF.

The V call is TRBV7-2, the J call TRBJ1-5; D is perhaps TRBD1 (5 bases). The CDR3 has 15 residues. The V gene lost 1 base and the J gene lost 8 bases, with 15 bases spanning the gap. Germline values: CDR1 SGHTA, CDR2 FQGNSA. The chain's CDR3 is CASSLEGSYGKPQHF. The CDR3 coding sequence is TGTGCCAGCAGCTTAGAGGGGTCCTACGGAAAGCCCCAGCATTTT.

The CDR3 here is CASRGQGGSGYTEAFF. Here the CDR3 DNA reads TGTGCCAGCAGGGGACAGGGGGGTTCCGGATACACTGAAGCTTTCTTT. J is TRBJ1-1 and V is TRBV27; 11 positions match TRBD1. V gave up 6 bases and J gave up 3 bases; unmatched junction bases: 9. CDR3 size: 16 residues. CDR1 and CDR2 (germline): MNHEY, SMNVEV (reference sequence).

This clone has more than one count but fewer than ten. V and J are TRBV4-3 and TRBJ1-2; D is uncertain. The CDR3 is 17 residues long. Germline V gene lookup returns CDR1 LGHNA and CDR2 YSLEER. Trimming shortened V by 0 bases and J by 3 bases, and 17 bases separated the two germline ends. CDR3 nucleotide sequence: TGCGCCAGCAGCCAAGATCCGGGTCGTGCTAGCGACTATGGCTACACCTTC. This encodes CASSQDPGRASDYGYTF.